This passage covers 27 T cell receptor beta chains from one sample sequenced in a study of blood T cell repertoires in COVID-19. Produced via immunoSEQ multiplex PCR; TCRdb's table is partial and in-frame only. The repertoire holds about 26,000 clones, with less than 90% as singletons. Sequenced sample: peripheral blood. The receptors were gathered from a man in his sixties or seventies with active COVID-19.

This clone was seen a single time. The chain joins TRBV19 to TRBJ1-5; the D gene is possibly TRBD1 (6 bases). The germline gives CDR1 LNHDA, CDR2 SQIVND (reference sequence). V gave up 0 bases and J gave up 2 bases, with 8 bases separating them. The CDR3 sequence is 15 residues long. In DNA form, the CDR3 reads TGTGCCAGTAGTATAGAGGGGGCAGGCAATCAGCCCCAGCATTTT. Translating gives CASSIEGAGNQPQHF.

J is TRBJ2-1 and V is TRBV30; no reliable D call. From germline, CDR1 is GTSNPN and CDR2 SVGIG (reference sequence). The V end was cut by 0 bases, the J end by 10 bases, with 10 bases between. The CDR3 is 12 amino acids. Written as DNA, the CDR3 is TGTGCCTGGAGTGTAGTGGCTTTAGAGCAGTTCTTC. Translation: CAWSVVALEQFF.

The table lists this clone with a count of one. The chain recombines TRBV6-2 or TRBV6-3 with TRBJ2-7, with D uncertain. CDR3 length: 13 amino acids. With 2 bases removed from V and 3 bases from J, the gap between germline ends came to 8 bases. Looked up from germline, CDR1 is MNHEY and CDR2 is SVGEGT. CDR3 nucleotide sequence: TGTGCCAGCAGTTACCTGCTCTACTACGAGCAGTACTTC. Amino acid sequence: CASSYLLYYEQYF.

This chain joins TRBV15 and TRBJ1-2; no definite D call. Looked up from germline, CDR1 is LNHNV and CDR2 is YYDKDF (reference sequence). This CDR3 has 14 residues. V was cut by 0 bases and J by 2 bases, with 7 bases left in between. CDR3 in DNA: TGTGCCACCAGCAGAGATAGAGGGAACTATGGCTACACCTTC. It encodes CATSRDRGNYGYTF.

This chain uses TRBV19 with TRBJ2-7; D is possibly TRBD1 (6 bases). Between the trimmed V and J ends, which lost 5 bases and 4 bases, there was a span of 9 bases. Germline-derived CDR1 and CDR2 are LNHDA and SQIVND (reference sequence). CDR3 length equals 12 residues. The CDR3 region has the DNA TGTGCCAGTAGTCCCGACAGGTACGAGCAGTACTTC. Protein: CASSPDRYEQYF.

V and J are TRBV7-9 and TRBJ2-2, with D tentatively TRBD2 (6 bases). The CDR3 has 17 amino acids. CDR1 SEHNR and CDR2 FQNEAQ come from the germline V gene (reference sequence). The V end lost 2 bases, the J end lost 4 bases, and 17 bases lay between the germline ends. Here the CDR3 reads CASSLTTGGVSTGELFF. In DNA, the CDR3 is TGTGCCAGCAGCTTAACGACCGGGGGAGTTAGCACCGGGGAGCTGTTTTTT.

The CDR3 is CSVAGDTEAFF. The CDR3 region has the DNA TGCAGCGTTGCCGGGGACACTGAAGCTTTCTTT. The chain has TRBV29-1 and TRBJ1-1; D gene ambiguous. The ends were cut back, 4 bases at V and 3 bases at J, with 6 bases in the middle. The CDR3 is 11 residues long. CDR1 SQVTM and CDR2 ANQGSEA come from the germline V gene.

J is TRBJ2-7 and V is TRBV5-6, with 9 bases matching TRBD1. The J segment lost 2 bases and the V segment lost 2 bases, leaving 5 bases of the junction unmatched. This CDR3 contains 15 residues. The germline V gene encodes CDR1 SGHDT and CDR2 YYEEEE. The CDR3 DNA follows: TGTGCCAGCAGCTTAACCGGGACAGGGCCCTACGAGCAGTACTTC. It is translated as CASSLTGTGPYEQYF.

The rearrangement links TRBV5-4 to TRBJ1-2, with TRBD1 matching 7 bases. V lost 0 bases, J lost 1 base, and 3 bases stayed unmatched. The length of the CDR3 is 15 residues. Germline CDR1 is SGHNT and CDR2 is YYREEE (reference sequence). The chain's CDR3 is CASSLGAGGNYGYTF. Here the CDR3 DNA reads TGTGCCAGCAGCTTGGGTGCAGGGGGTAACTATGGCTACACCTTC.

The chain recombines TRBV9 with TRBJ2-6; no reliable D call. V lost 6 bases, J lost 0 bases, and 10 bases lay in between. The CDR3 runs 15 residues. Germline values: CDR1 SGDLS, CDR2 YYNGEE. The CDR3 here is CASTVQDSGANVLTF. The CDR3 DNA reads TGTGCCAGCACCGTTCAGGACTCTGGGGCCAACGTCCTGACTTTC.

On this clone: This same CDR3 is encoded by further DNA sequences in the sample. The chain uses TRBV12-3 or TRBV12-4 and TRBJ1-1, with D unclear. The CDR3 sequence is 13 residues long. The V gene lost 2 bases and the J gene lost 9 bases, with 13 bases spanning the gap. DNA for the CDR3: TGTGCCAGCAGTTTAAATTCGGACGGGAAAGCTTTCTTT. It is translated as CASSLNSDGKAFF.

The rearrangement uses TRBV1 and TRBJ1-1; the table's D call, TRBD1, has no DNA check behind it. TRBV1 is recorded as a pseudogene. CDR3 size: 14 residues. Written as DNA, the CDR3 is TGCACCAGCAGCCAGTACAGGGCGAACACTGAAGCTTTCTTT. Amino acids: CTSSQYRANTEAFF.

The chain is built from TRBV30 and TRBJ1-6, with unresolved D. The CDR3 has 13 amino acids. Looked up from germline, CDR1 is GTSNPN and CDR2 is SVGIG (reference sequence). The V end lost 0 bases, the J end lost 7 bases, and 7 bases lay between the germline ends. The CDR3 protein is CAWSVGGNSPLHF. The CDR3 DNA reads as TGTGCCTGGAGTGTTGGAGGGAATTCACCCCTCCACTTT.

V usage is TRBV6-2 or TRBV6-3 and J usage is TRBJ2-5; 13 bases match TRBD2. J lost 5 bases, V lost 5 bases, and 5 bases had no gene match. The CDR3 loop spans 15 amino acids. Germline lookup yields CDR1 MNHEY and CDR2 SVGEGT. In DNA, the CDR3 is TGTGCCAGCAGTACTAGCGGGGGGGCTACGGAGACCCAGTACTTC. The encoded protein is CASSTSGGATETQYF.

This chain links TRBV13 with TRBJ2-2, with D tentatively TRBD2 (5 bases). V was trimmed by 1 base and J by 5 bases, leaving 8 bases between them. The length of the CDR3 is 14 residues. Germline V gene data show CDR1 as PRHDT and CDR2 as FYEKMQ (reference sequence). CDR3 sequence reads: CASSLDRGTGELFF. CDR3 DNA: TGTGCCAGCAGCTTAGACCGGGGAACCGGGGAGCTGTTTTTT.

The CDR3 DNA follows: TGTGCCAGCATGGACAGCTCCTATAATTCACCCCTCCACTTT. Translation: CASMDSSYNSPLHF. The chain combines TRBV2 with TRBJ1-6; TRBD1 might be the D (6 bases). This CDR3 has 14 residues. Deletions cut 7 bases from V and 0 bases from J, with 7 bases between. Germline loops: CDR1 SNHLY, CDR2 FYNNEI.

The chain carries TRBV3-1 (or the pseudogene TRBV3-2) and TRBJ2-1; 12 bases align to TRBD2. CDR3 length: 17 residues. V was clipped by 0 bases and J by 6 bases; unmatched bases: 6. Germline CDR1 and CDR2: LGHDT and YNNKEL (reference sequence). The CDR3 reads CASSQDGLAGGGNEQFF. In DNA form, the CDR3 reads TGTGCCAGCAGCCAAGATGGCCTAGCGGGGGGGGGCAATGAGCAGTTCTTC.

The chain has TRBV2 and TRBJ1-1, with 8 bases lining up with TRBD1. Trimming at V came to 6 bases and at J to 10 bases, leaving 4 bases not matched to a gene. The CDR3 contains 11 residues. CDR1 and CDR2 from the germline V gene are SNHLY and FYNNEI. The CDR3 sequence: CASSGGQGAFF. The CDR3 DNA is TGTGCCAGCAGCGGTGGACAGGGAGCTTTCTTT.

The V gene is TRBV2, the J gene TRBJ2-2; D is perhaps TRBD1 (5 bases). V was clipped by 8 bases and J by 0 bases, with 13 bases between them. The CDR3 contains 15 residues. Per germline, CDR1 SNHLY and CDR2 FYNNEI. CDR3 residues: CASSRDSSNTGELFF. The CDR3 nucleotides are TGTGCCAGCTCCAGGGATTCCTCGAACACCGGGGAGCTGTTTTTT.

The chain carries TRBV7-7 and TRBJ2-5; TRBD1 is a possible D gene (6 bases). The germline CDR1 and CDR2 sequences are SSHAT and FNYEAQ (reference sequence). V was pared by 3 bases and J by 4 bases, with 15 bases between. The CDR3 has 15 amino acids. The CDR3 region has the DNA TGTGCCAGCAGCTTGGGGGCTAGCCGGGGAGAGACCCAGTACTTC. It specifies CASSLGASRGETQYF.

The CDR3, as DNA: TGTGCCAGCAGCGTCGACAGGGGGACGGAGACCCAGTACTTC. It yields the protein CASSVDRGTETQYF. V usage is TRBV9 and J usage is TRBJ2-5; 9 bases line up with TRBD1. V lost 2 bases, J lost 5 bases, and 4 bases stayed unmatched. The CDR3 is 14 amino acids. Germline CDR1 SGDLS, CDR2 YYNGEE.

V and J are TRBV4-1 and TRBJ2-2, with 10 bases aligning to TRBD1. V lost 1 base and J lost 7; bases outside the gene matches: 12. Germline V gene data show CDR1 as MGHRA and CDR2 as YSYEKL. This CDR3 has 18 residues. CDR3 sequence (DNA): TGCGCCAGCAGCCAAGTCCCCCTCGACAGGGGGCATGTCGGGGAGCTGTTTTTT. It encodes CASSQVPLDRGHVGELFF.

The chain is built from TRBV3-1 (or the pseudogene TRBV3-2) and TRBJ1-5, with 8 positions matching TRBD1. Germline V CDR1 and CDR2: LGHDT, YNNKEL (reference sequence). The junction had 5 bases not matched to a gene; V was cut back by 4 bases and J by 3 bases. The CDR3 is 15 residues long. The CDR3: CASSLGQGPNQPQHF. The CDR3 coding sequence is TGTGCCAGCAGCCTCGGACAGGGCCCCAATCAGCCCCAGCATTTT.

This clone was detected once. As DNA, the CDR3 is TGTGCCAGCAGTTACGACAGGACTGGAAACACCATATATTTT. Protein: CASSYDRTGNTIYF. This chain connects TRBV2 to TRBJ1-3; a possible D gene is TRBD1 (6 bases). Germline CDR1 and CDR2: SNHLY and FYNNEI. Trimming took 5 bases from V and 2 from J, leaving 10 bases between them. The CDR3 runs 14 residues.

CDR3 sequence reads: CASSPGLSSGNTIYF. CDR3 nucleotide sequence: TGCGCCAGCAGCCCGGGACTGAGCTCTGGAAACACCATATATTTT. The V gene is TRBV4-1, the J gene TRBJ1-3; perhaps TRBD1 as D (5 bases). Trimming removed 4 bases from V and 0 bases from J, with 10 bases in between. Germline CDR1 is MGHRA and CDR2 is YSYEKL. The CDR3 runs 15 residues.

This clone was found once. The CDR3 DNA is TGTGCCAGTAGTATAGGTCCAGGGGGCGCGTATGGCTACACCTTC. Amino acids: CASSIGPGGAYGYTF. The V gene is TRBV19, the J gene TRBJ1-2; 8 bases fit TRBD1. Germline V CDR1 and CDR2: LNHDA, SQIVND (reference sequence). Losses at the gene ends were 1 base for V and 5 bases for J; bases not matched to a gene: 6. CDR3 length: 15 residues.

This chain connects TRBV3-1 (or the pseudogene TRBV3-2) to TRBJ2-5, with TRBD1 matching 7 bases. The CDR3 consists of 13 residues. CDR1 is LGHDT and CDR2 is YNNKEL in the germline V gene (reference sequence). V gave up 2 bases and J gave up 7 bases; unmatched junction bases: 4. The CDR3 DNA follows: TGTGCCAGCAGCCAAAGGGACAGCGGGACCCAGTACTTC. Its protein product is CASSQRDSGTQYF.